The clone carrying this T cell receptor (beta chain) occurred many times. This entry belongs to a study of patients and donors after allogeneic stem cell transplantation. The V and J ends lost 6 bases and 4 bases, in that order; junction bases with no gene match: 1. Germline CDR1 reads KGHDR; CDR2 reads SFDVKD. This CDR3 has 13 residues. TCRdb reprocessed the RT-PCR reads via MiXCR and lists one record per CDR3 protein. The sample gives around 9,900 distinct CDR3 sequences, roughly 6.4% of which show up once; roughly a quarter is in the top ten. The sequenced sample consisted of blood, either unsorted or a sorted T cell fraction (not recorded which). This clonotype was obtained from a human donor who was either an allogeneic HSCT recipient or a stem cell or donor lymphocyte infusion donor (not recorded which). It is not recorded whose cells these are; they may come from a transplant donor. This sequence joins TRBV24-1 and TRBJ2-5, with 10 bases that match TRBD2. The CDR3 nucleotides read TGTGCCACCAGTAGCGGGAGGGCAGAGACCCAGTACTTC. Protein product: CATSSGRAETQYF.